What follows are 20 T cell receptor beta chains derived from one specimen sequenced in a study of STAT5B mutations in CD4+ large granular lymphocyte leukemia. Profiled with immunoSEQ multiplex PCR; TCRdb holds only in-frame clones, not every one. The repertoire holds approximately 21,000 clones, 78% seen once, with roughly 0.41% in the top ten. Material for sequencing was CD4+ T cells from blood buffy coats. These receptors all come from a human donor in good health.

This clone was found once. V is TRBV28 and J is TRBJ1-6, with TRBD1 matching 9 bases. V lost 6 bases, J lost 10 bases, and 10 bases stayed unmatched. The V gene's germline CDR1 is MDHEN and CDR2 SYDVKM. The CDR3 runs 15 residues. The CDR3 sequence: CASRPQQGALSPLHF. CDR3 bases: TGTGCCAGCAGACCGCAACAGGGGGCACTATCACCCCTCCACTTT. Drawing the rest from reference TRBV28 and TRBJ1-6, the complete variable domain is DVKVTQSSRYLVKRTGEKVFLECVQDMDHENMFWYRQDPGLGLRLIYFSYDVKMKEKGDIPEGYSVSREKKERFSLILESASTNQTSMYLCASRPQQGALSPLHFGNGTRLTVT.

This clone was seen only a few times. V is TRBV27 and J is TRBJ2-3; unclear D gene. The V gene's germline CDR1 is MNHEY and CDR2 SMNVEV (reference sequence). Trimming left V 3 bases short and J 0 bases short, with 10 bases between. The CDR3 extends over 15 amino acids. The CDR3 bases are TGTGCCAGCAGTTTGCGTTGGGGTAGCACAGATACGCAGTATTTT. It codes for CASSLRWGSTDTQYF.

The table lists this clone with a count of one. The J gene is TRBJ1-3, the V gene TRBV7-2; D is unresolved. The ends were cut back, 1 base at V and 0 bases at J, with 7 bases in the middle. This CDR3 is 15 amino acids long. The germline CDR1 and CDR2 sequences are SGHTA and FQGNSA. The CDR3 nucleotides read TGTGCCAGCAGCTTAGGACCAAGCTCTGGAAACACCATATATTTT. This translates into CASSLGPSSGNTIYF.

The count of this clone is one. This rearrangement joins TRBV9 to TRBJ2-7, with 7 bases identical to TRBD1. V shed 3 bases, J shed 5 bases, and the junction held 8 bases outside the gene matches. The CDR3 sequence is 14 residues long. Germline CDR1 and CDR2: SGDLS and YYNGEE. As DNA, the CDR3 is TGTGCCAGCAGCGCCTACTCGACAGGGAACGAGCAGTACTTC. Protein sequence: CASSAYSTGNEQYF.

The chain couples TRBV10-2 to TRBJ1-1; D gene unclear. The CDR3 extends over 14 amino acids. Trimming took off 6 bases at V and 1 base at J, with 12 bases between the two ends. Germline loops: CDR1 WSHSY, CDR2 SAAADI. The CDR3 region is CASSLGRRNTEAFF. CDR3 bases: TGCGCCAGCAGCCTGGGCCGGAGGAACACTGAAGCTTTCTTT.

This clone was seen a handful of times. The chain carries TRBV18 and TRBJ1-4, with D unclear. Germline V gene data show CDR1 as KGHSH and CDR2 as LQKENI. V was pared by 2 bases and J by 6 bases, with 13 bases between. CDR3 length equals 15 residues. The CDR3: CASSPGVTTDEKLFF. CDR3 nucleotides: TGTGCCAGCTCACCAGGCGTCACAACGGATGAAAAACTGTTTTTT.

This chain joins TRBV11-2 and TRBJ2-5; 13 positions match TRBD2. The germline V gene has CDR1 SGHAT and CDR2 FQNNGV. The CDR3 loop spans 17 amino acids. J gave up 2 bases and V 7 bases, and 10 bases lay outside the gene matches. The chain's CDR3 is CASTSYRTSGGQETQYF. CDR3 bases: TGTGCCAGCACTTCATATAGGACTAGCGGGGGTCAAGAGACCCAGTACTTC.

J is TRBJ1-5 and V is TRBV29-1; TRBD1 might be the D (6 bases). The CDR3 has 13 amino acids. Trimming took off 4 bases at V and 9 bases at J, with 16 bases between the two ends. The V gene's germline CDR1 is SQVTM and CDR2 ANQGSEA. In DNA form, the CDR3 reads TGCAGCGTTGCAGACAGGCCCGGGGGGCCCCAGCATTTT. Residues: CSVADRPGGPQHF. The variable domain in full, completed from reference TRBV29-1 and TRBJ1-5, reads SAVISQKPSRDICQRGTSLTIQCQVDSQVTMMFWYRQQPGQSLTLIATANQGSEATYESGFVIDKFPISRPNLTFSTLTVSNMSPEDSSIYLCSVADRPGGPQHFGDGTRLSIL.

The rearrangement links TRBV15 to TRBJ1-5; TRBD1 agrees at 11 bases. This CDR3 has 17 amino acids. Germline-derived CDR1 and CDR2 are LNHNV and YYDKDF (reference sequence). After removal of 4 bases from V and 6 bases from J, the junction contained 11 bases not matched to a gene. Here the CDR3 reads CATSMGTGGGFSQPQHF. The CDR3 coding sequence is TGTGCCACCAGCATGGGGACAGGGGGAGGGTTTAGTCAGCCCCAGCATTTT.

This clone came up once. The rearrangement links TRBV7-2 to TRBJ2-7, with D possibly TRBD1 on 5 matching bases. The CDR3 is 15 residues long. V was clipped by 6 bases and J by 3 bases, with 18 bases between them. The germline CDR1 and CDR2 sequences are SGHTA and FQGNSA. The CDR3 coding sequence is TGTGCCAGCAGGTCGGACCGACAGCCACTCTACGAGCAGTACTTC. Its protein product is CASRSDRQPLYEQYF.

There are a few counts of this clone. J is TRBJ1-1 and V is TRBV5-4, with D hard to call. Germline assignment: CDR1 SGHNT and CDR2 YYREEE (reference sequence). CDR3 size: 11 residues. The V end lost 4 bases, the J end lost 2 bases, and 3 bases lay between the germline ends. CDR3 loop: CASSLNTEAFF. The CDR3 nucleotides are TGTGCCAGCAGCCTCAACACTGAAGCTTTCTTT. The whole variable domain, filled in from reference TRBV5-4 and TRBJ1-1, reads ETGVTQSPTHLIKTRGQQVTLRCSSQSGHNTVSWYQQALGQGPQFIFQYYREEENGRGNFPPRFSGLQFPNYSSELNVNALELDDSALYLCASSLNTEAFFGQGTRLTVV.

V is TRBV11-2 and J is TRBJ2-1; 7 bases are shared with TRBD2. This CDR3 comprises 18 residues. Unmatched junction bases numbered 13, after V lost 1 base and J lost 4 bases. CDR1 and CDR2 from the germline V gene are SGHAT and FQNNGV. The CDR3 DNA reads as TGTGCCAGCAGCTTAGGTGGTGGGCGGGAGAAGTTGTACAATGAGCAGTTCTTC. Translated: CASSLGGGREKLYNEQFF.

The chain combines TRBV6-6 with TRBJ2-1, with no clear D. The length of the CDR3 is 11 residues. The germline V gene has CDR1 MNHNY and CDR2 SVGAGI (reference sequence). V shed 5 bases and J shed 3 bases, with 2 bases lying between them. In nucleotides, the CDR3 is TGTGCCAGCAGTAACTACAATGAGCAGTTCTTC. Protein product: CASSNYNEQFF.

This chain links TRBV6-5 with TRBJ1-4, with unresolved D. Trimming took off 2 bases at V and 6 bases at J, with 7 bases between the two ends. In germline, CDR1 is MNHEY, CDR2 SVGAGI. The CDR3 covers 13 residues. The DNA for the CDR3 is TGTGCCAGCAGTTACGGGTCAGATGAAAAACTGTTTTTT. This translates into CASSYGSDEKLFF.

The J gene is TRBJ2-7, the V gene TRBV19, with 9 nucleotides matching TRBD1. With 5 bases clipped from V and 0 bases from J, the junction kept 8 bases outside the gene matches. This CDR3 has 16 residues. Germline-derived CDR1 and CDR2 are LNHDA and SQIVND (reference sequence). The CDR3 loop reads CASSPRTGGLSYEQYF. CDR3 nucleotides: TGTGCCAGTAGTCCGCGAACAGGGGGCCTCTCCTACGAGCAGTACTTC.

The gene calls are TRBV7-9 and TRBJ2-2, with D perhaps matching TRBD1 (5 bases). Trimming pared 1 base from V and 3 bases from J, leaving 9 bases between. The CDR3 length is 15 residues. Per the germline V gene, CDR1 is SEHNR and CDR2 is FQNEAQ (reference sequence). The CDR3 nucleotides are TGTGCCAGCAGCTTAGGTTTCAGGGACACCGGGGAGCTGTTTTTT. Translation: CASSLGFRDTGELFF.

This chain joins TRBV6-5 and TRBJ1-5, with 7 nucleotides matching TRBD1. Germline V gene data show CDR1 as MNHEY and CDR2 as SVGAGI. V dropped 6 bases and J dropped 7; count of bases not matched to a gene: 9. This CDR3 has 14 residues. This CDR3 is CASSPTGRGQPQHF. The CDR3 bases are TGTGCCAGCAGCCCGACAGGGAGGGGGCAGCCCCAGCATTTT.

CDR3 coding DNA: TGTGCCTGGGGGTCATCTAACTATGGCTACACCTTC. Protein sequence: CAWGSSNYGYTF. The V and J genes are TRBV30 and TRBJ1-2, with unresolved D. Trimming cost V 5 bases and J 0 bases, with 7 bases left between them. There are 12 residues in the CDR3. In germline, CDR1 is GTSNPN, CDR2 SVGIG (reference sequence). Based on the CDR3 plus reference TRBV30 and TRBJ1-2, the full variable domain is SQTIHQWPATLVQPVGSPLSLECTVEGTSNPNLYWYRQAAGRGLQLLFYSVGIGQISSEVPQNLSASRPQDRQFILSSKKLLLSDSGFYLCAWGSSNYGYTFGSGTRLTVV.

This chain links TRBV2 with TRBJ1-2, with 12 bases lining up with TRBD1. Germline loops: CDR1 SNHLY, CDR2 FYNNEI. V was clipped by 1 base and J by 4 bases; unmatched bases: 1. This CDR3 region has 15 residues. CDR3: CASSEGGQGAYGYTF. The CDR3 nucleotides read TGTGCCAGCAGTGAAGGGGGACAGGGGGCCTATGGCTACACCTTC.

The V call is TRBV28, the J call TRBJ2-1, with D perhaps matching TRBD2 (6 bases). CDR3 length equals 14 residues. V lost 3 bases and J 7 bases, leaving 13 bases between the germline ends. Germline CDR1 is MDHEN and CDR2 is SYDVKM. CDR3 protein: CASSFRRGGNEQFF. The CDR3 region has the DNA TGTGCCAGCAGTTTCCGGCGGGGTGGGAATGAGCAGTTCTTC.